This T cell receptor (beta chain) was identified during a study of T cells in Graves' hyperthyroidism and ophthalmopathy. Reasons for excluding patients were uncontrolled infection, other autoimmune disease, pregnancy or lactation. Amplified TCR beta CDR3 regions came from RNA transcripts. Researchers ran a first-round RT-PCR on the TCR CDR3 using the HTBI primer set. TCRdb re-called the multiplex PCR reads through MiXCR, storing one row per CDR3 protein. The sample holds approximately 500,000 distinct CDR3 sequences; around 46% are singletons and the top ten take more than 7%. After removal of 5 bases from V and 6 bases from J, the junction contained 10 bases not matched to a gene. This CDR3 has 16 amino acids. This clonotype was counted many times.

This chain uses TRBV12-3 or TRBV12-4 with TRBJ2-7, with TRBD2 matching 13 bases. This receptor was identified in a young woman with Graves' hyperthyroidism. Sequences were obtained from peripheral blood or thyroid tissue (not recorded which). The CDR3 nucleotides are TGTGCCAGCAGTACAAGACGACTAGCGGGAGGAGCCGAGCAGTACTTC. Protein: CASSTRRLAGGAEQYF.